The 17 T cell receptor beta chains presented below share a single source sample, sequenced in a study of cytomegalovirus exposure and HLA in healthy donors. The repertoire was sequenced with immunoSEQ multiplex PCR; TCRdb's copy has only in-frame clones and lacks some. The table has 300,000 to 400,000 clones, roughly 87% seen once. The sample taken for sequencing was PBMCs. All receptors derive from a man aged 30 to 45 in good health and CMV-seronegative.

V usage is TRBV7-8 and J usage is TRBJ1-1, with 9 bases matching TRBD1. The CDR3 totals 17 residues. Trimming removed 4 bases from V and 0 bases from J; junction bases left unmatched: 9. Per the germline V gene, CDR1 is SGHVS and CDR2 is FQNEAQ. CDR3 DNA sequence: TGTGCCAGCAGCTCGGGACAGGGTTTGGGGATGAACACTGAAGCTTTCTTT. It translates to CASSSGQGLGMNTEAFF.

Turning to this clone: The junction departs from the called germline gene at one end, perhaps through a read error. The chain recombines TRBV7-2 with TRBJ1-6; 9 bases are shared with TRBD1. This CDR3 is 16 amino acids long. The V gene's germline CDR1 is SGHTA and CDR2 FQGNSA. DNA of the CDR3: TGTGCCAGCAGTTTAGAGTTGGGACAGGGATATTCACCCCTCCACTTT. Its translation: CASSLELGQGYSPLHF.

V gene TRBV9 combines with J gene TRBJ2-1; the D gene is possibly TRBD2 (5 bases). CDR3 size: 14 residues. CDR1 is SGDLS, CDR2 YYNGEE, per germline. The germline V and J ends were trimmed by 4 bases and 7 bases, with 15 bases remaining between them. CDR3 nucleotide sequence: TGTGCCAGCAGCAAAGGAGGTAATGTGAATGAGCAGTTCTTC. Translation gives CASSKGGNVNEQFF.

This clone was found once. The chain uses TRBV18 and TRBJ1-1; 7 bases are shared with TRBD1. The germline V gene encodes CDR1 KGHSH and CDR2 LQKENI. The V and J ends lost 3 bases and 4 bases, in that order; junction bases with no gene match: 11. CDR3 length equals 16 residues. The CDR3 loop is CASSPEGYWTGTEAFF. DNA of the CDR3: TGTGCCAGCTCACCTGAAGGCTATTGGACAGGCACTGAAGCTTTCTTT.

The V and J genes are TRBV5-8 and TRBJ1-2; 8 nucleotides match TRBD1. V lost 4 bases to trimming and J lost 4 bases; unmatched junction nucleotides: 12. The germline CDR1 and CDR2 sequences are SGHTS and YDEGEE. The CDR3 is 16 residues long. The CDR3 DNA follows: TGTGCCAGCAGCCGAGCGACCGGGACAGGCATCTATGGCTACACCTTC. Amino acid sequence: CASSRATGTGIYGYTF.

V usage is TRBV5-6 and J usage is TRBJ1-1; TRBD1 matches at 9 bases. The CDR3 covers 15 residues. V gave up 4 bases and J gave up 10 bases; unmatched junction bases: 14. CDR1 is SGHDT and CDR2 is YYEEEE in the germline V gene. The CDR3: CASSGMGQGRIRAFF. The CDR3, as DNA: TGTGCCAGCAGCGGGATGGGACAGGGCCGAATAAGAGCTTTCTTT.

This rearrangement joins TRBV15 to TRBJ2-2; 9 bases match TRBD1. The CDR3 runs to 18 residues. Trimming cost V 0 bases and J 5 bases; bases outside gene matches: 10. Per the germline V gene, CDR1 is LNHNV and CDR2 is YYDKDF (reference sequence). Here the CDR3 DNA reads TGTGCCACCAGCAGAGAGTATCTCGGGACAGGGATAACCGGGGAGCTGTTTTTT. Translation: CATSREYLGTGITGELFF.

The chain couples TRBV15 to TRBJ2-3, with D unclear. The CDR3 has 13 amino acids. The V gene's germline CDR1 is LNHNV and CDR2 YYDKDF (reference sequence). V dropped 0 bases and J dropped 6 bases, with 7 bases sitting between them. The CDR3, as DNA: TGTGCCACCAGCAGAGATGTATCTGATACGCAGTATTTT. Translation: CATSRDVSDTQYF.

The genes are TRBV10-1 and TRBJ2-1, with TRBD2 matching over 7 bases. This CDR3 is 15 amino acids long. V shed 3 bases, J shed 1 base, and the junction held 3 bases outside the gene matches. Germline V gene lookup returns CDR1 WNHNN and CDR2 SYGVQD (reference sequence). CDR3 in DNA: TGCGCCAGCAGTGAAGCGCGGGGGTCCTACAATGAGCAGTTCTTC. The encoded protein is CASSEARGSYNEQFF.

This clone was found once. CDR3 residues: CASSFDRGYGYTF. The CDR3 coding sequence is TGTGCCAGCAGCTTCGACAGGGGATACGGCTACACCTTC. The chain is built from TRBV5-6 and TRBJ1-2; TRBD1 aligns across 8 bases. Germline loops: CDR1 SGHDT, CDR2 YYEEEE. J lost 8 bases, V lost 2 bases, and 5 bases had no gene match. CDR3 length equals 13 residues.

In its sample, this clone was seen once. CDR3 in amino acids: CASGYNSPLHF. For the CDR3, the DNA is TGTGCCAGCGGCTATAATTCACCCCTCCACTTT. The rearrangement uses TRBV19 and TRBJ1-6; D gene ambiguous. CDR3 length: 11 residues. Germline CDR1 is LNHDA and CDR2 is SQIVND (reference sequence). The V and J ends lost 9 bases and 3 bases respectively, with 3 bases between them. Based on the CDR3 plus reference TRBV19 and TRBJ1-6, the full variable domain is DGGITQSPKYLFRKEGQNVTLSCEQNLNHDAMYWYRQDPGQGLRLIYYSQIVNDFQKGDIAEGYSVSREKKESFPLTVTSAQKNPTAFYLCASGYNSPLHFGNGTRLTVT.

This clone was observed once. The CDR3 sequence is CASSDFSGEGHNEQFF. The CDR3 bases are TGTGCCAGCAGTGACTTTAGCGGCGAGGGCCACAATGAGCAGTTCTTC. The chain recombines TRBV6-4 with TRBJ2-1, with a tentative D call TRBD2 (6 bases). CDR3 length: 16 amino acids. V was clipped by 1 base and J by 5 bases, with 15 bases between them. The germline V gene encodes CDR1 MRHNA and CDR2 SNTAGT.

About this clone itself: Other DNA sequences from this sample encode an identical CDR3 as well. The DNA of the CDR3 is TGTGCCAGCAGTTACCAGGGTAACTATGGCTACACCTTC. Translating it yields CASSYQGNYGYTF. J is TRBJ1-2 and V is TRBV6-5; a weak D match, TRBD1 (5 bases). V was pared by 2 bases and J by 1 base, with 5 bases between. Germline values: CDR1 MNHEY, CDR2 SVGAGI. The CDR3 spans 13 residues.

The CDR3 spells CASSDPTGDNEQFF. The CDR3 region has the DNA TGTGCCAGCTCCGACCCGACAGGGGATAATGAGCAGTTCTTC. The J gene is TRBJ2-1, the V gene TRBV5-4; TRBD1 aligns across 8 bases. The CDR3 is 14 amino acids. Per germline, CDR1 SGHNT and CDR2 YYREEE (reference sequence). Trimming took 7 bases from V and 7 from J; bases not matched to a gene: 10.

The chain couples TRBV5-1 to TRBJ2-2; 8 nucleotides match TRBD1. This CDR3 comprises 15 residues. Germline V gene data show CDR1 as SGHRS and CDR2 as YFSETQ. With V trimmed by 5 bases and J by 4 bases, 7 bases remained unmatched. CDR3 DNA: TGCGCCAGCAGTCGCGACAGGGGCGGCACCGGGGAGCTGTTTTTT. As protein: CASSRDRGGTGELFF. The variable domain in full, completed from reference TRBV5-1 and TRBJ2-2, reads KAGVTQTPRYLIKTRGQQVTLSCSPISGHRSVSWYQQTPGQGLQFLFEYFSETQRNKGNFPGRFSGRQFSNSRSEMNVSTLELGDSALYLCASSRDRGGTGELFFGEGSRLTVL.

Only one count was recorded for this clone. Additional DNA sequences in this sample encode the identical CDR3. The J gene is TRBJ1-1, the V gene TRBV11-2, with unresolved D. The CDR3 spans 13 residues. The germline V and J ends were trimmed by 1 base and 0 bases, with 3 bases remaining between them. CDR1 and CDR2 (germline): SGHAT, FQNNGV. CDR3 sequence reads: CASSLALNTEAFF. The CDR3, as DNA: TGTGCCAGCAGCTTAGCCTTGAACACTGAAGCTTTCTTT.

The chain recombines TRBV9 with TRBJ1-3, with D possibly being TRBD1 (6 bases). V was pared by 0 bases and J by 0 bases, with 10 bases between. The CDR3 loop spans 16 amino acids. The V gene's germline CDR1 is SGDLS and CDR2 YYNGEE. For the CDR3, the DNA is TGTGCCAGCAGCGTAGACCCGGACAGCTCTGGAAACACCATATATTTT. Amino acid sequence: CASSVDPDSSGNTIYF.